This T cell receptor beta chain was sequenced for a study of T cells in Graves' hyperthyroidism and ophthalmopathy. Study-level results: Blood also carried most thyroid clonotypes expanded above 0.001.

Aged 18 to 65, the patients had hyperthyroidism that was newly diagnosed and had lasted under 2 months. Together with thyroid ultrasound, orbital computed tomography, serum thyroxine and TRAb, clinical symptoms were used for diagnoses. TCR beta CDR3 regions were amplified from RNA. The primer set for the first-round RT-PCR of the TCR CDR3 was HTBI. MiXCR, run by TCRdb on the multiplex PCR reads, gives a single entry per CDR3 protein. Of roughly 380,000 distinct CDR3 sequences listed, roughly 15% are singletons. This CDR3 region has 15 residues. The germline V gene has CDR1 MNHEY and CDR2 SVGEGT. With V trimmed by 7 bases and J by 2 bases, 11 bases remained unmatched. This clonotype was observed at least ten times. Its antigen remains unidentified.

This sequence originates from a woman in her late teens or twenties with Graves' hyperthyroidism. The specimen was blood. V and J are TRBV6-2 or TRBV6-3 and TRBJ2-7; 7 nucleotides line up with TRBD1. The CDR3 nucleotides read TGTGCCAGCACCCCTACCTTGGGACAGACCTACGAGCAGTACTTC. It yields the protein CASTPTLGQTYEQYF.